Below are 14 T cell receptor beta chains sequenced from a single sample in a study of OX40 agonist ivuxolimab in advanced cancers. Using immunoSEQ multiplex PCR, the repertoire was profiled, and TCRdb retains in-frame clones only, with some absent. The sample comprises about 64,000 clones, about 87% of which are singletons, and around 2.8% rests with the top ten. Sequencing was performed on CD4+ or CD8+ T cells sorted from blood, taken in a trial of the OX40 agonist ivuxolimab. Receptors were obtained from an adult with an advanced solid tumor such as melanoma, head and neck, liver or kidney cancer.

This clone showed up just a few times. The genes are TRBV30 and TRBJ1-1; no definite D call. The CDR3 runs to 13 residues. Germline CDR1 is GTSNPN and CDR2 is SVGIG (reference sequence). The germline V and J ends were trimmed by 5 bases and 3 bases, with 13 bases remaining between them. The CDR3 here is CAWDRAADTEAFF. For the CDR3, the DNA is TGTGCCTGGGACCGGGCGGCAGACACTGAAGCTTTCTTT.

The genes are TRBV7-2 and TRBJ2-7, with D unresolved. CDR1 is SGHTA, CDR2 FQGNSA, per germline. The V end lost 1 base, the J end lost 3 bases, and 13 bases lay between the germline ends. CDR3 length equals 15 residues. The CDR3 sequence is CASSLGPRSLYEQYF. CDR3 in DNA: TGTGCCAGCAGCTTAGGGCCGCGTTCCCTCTACGAGCAGTACTTC.

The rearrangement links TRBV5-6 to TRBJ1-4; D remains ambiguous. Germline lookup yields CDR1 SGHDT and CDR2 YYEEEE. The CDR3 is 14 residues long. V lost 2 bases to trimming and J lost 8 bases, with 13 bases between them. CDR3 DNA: TGTGCCAGCAGCTTTGGTCGGCCACGGGAAAAACTGTTTTTT. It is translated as CASSFGRPREKLFF.

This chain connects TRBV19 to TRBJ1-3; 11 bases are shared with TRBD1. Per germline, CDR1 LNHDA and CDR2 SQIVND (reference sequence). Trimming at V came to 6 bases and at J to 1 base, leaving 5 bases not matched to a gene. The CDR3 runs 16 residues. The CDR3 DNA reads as TGTGCCAGTAGCAGGACAGGGGGCTCTTCTGGAAACACCATATATTTT. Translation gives CASSRTGGSSGNTIYF.

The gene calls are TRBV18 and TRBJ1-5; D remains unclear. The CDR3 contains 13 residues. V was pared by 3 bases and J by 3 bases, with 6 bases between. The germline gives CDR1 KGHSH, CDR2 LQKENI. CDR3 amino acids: CASSPGLNQPQHF. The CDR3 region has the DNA TGTGCCAGCTCACCGGGCCTCAATCAGCCCCAGCATTTT.

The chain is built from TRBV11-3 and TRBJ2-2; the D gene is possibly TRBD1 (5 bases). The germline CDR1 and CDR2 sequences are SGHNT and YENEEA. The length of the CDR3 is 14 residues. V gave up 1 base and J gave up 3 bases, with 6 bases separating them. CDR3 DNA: TGTGCCAGCAGCTTAGGACAGTACACCGGGGAGCTGTTTTTT. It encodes CASSLGQYTGELFF.

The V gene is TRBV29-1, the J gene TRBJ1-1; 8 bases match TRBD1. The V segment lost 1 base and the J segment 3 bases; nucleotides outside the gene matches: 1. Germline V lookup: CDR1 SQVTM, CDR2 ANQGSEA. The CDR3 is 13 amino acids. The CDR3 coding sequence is TGCAGCGTTGAAGGACAGGGGCACACTGAAGCTTTCTTT. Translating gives CSVEGQGHTEAFF.

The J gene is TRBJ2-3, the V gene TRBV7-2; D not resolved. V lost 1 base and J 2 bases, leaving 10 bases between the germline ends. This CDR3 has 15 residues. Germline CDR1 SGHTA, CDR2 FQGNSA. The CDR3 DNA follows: TGTGCCAGCAGCTTAGACCGGGCATCCACAGATACGCAGTATTTT. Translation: CASSLDRASTDTQYF.

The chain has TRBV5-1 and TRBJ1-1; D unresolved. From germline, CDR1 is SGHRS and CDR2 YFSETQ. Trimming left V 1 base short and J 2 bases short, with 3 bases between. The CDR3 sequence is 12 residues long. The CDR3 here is CASSLSNTEAFF. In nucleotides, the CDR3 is TGCGCCAGCAGCTTGTCAAACACTGAAGCTTTCTTT.

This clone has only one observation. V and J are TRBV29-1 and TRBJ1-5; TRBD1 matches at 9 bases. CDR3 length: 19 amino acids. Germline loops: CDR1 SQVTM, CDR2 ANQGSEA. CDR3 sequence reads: CSKIPPGQGHLVSNQPQHF. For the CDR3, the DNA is TGCAGTAAAATACCCCCGGGACAGGGTCATTTGGTGAGCAATCAGCCCCAGCATTTT.

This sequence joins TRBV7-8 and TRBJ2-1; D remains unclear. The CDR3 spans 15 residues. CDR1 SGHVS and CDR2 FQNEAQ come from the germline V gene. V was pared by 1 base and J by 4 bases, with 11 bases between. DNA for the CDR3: TGTGCCAGCAGCTTAGGGAATATCGGTTACAATGAGCAGTTCTTC. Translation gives CASSLGNIGYNEQFF.

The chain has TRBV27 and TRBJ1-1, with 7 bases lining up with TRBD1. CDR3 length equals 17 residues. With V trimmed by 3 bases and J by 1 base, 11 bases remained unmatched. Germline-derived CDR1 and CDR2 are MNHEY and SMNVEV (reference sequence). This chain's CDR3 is CASSFSGRQGKNTEAFF. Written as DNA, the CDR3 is TGTGCCAGCAGTTTTTCCGGAAGACAGGGAAAGAACACTGAAGCTTTCTTT.

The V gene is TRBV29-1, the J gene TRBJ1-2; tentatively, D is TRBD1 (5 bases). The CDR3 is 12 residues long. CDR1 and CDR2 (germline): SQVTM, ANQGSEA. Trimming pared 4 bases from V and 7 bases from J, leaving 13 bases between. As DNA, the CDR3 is TGCAGCGTTGCGCGGGACGCTGGTGGCTACACCTTC. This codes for CSVARDAGGYTF.

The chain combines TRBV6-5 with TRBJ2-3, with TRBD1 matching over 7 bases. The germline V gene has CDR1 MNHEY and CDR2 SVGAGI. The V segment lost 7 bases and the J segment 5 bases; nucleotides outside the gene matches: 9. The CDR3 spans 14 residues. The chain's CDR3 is CASTSRGNGDTQYF. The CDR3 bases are TGTGCCAGCACCAGCAGGGGGAATGGAGATACGCAGTATTTT.